This TCR beta chain was recovered during a study of T cells in Graves' hyperthyroidism and ophthalmopathy. This clonotype was seen many times. RNA transcripts were the template for amplifying TCR beta CDR3 regions. A set of HTBI primers served as the primers for a first-round RT-PCR of the TCR CDR3. TCRdb re-called the multiplex PCR reads through MiXCR, storing one row per CDR3 protein. This sample yields around 390,000 distinct CDR3 sequences, of which more than 12% are seen a single time; 15% to 20% belongs to the top ten. Trimming at V came to 8 bases and at J to 6 bases, leaving 12 bases not matched to a gene. CDR1 and CDR2 from the germline V gene are SNHLY and FYNNEI. The CDR3 is 15 residues long.

Sequencing input: blood. This clonotype was sampled from a woman between 25 and 40 years old with Graves' ophthalmopathy. The rearrangement joins TRBV2 to TRBJ2-5; 10 positions agree with TRBD2. CDR3 DNA sequence: TGTGCCAGCGTGGCCACACTAGCGGGGACACAGACCCAGTACTTC. Its protein product is CASVATLAGTQTQYF.